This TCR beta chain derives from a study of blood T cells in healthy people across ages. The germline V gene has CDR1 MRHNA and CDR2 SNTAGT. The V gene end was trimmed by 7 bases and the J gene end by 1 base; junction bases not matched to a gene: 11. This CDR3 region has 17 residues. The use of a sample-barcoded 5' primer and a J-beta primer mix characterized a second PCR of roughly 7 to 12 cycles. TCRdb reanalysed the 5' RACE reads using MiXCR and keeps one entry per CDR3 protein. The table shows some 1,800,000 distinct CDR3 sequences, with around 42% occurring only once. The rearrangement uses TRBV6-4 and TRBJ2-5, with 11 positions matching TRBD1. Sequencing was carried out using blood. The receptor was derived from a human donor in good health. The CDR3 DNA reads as TGTGCCAGCACCCGGGACAGGGGGAGCTGTATCCAAGAGACCCAGTACTTC. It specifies CASTRDRGSCIQETQYF.